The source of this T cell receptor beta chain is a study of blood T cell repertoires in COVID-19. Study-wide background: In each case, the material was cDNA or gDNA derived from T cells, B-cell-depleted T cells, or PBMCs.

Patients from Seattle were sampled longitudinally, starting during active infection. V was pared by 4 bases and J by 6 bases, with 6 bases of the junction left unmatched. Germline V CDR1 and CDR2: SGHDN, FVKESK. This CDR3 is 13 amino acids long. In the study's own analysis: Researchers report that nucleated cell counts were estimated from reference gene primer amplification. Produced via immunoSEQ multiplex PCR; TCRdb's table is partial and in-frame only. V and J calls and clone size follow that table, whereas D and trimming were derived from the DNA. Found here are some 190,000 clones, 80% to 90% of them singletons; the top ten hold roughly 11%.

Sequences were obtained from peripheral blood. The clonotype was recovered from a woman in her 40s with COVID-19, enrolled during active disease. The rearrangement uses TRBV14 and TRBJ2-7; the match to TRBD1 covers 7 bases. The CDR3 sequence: CASSRQGLGEQYF. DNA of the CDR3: TGTGCCAGCAGCCGACAGGGTTTAGGCGAGCAGTACTTC.